A single sample is the source of the 14 T cell receptor beta chains below, sequenced in a study of T cell repertoires in cytomegalovirus infection. MiXCR was run by TCRdb on the reads, yielding one entry per CDR3 protein. This sample has about 240,000 distinct CDR3 sequences, with roughly an eighth found just once. The sequenced material came from PBMCs. Every receptor here comes from a human donor in good health (CMV status not recorded). Some clones in this sample may be carry-over from other donors' samples.

This clonotype has ten or more counts. The chain uses TRBV7-9 and TRBJ1-1; no clear D. Trimming stripped 5 bases from V and 5 bases from J, with 9 bases between. The CDR3 sequence is 12 residues long. CDR1 and CDR2 (germline): SEHNR, FQNEAQ (reference sequence). The CDR3 region has the DNA TGTGCCAGCAGCCCCGTCGGGACTGAAGCTTTCTTT. Protein product: CASSPVGTEAFF. The whole variable domain, filled in from reference TRBV7-9 and TRBJ1-1, reads DTGVSQNPRHKITKRGQNVTFRCDPISEHNRLYWYRQTLGQGPEFLTYFQNEAQLEKSRLLSDRFSAERPKGSFSTLEIQRTEQGDSAMYLCASSPVGTEAFFGQGTRLTVV.

This clonotype was recorded a few times. The chain employs TRBV2 and TRBJ2-3, with 10 positions matching TRBD2. V was clipped by 7 bases and J by 4 bases; unmatched bases: 2. Germline CDR1 and CDR2: SNHLY and FYNNEI. This CDR3 spans 13 amino acids. The CDR3 reads CASTSGRSDTQYF. The CDR3, as DNA: TGTGCCAGCACTAGCGGGAGATCAGATACGCAGTATTTT.

This clonotype was seen at least ten times. This chain joins TRBV6-1 and TRBJ1-4; 9 nucleotides align to TRBD1. Germline V lookup: CDR1 MNHNS, CDR2 SASEGT. This CDR3 is built from 14 residues. V lost 6 bases, J lost 5 bases, and 4 bases stayed unmatched. CDR3 coding DNA: TGTGCCAGCAGCCGAGGACAGGGGAATGAAAAACTGTTTTTT. It translates to CASSRGQGNEKLFF.

This clonotype was observed at least ten times. The chain uses TRBV5-5 and TRBJ1-6; 9 bases are a match to TRBD1. The V segment lost 0 bases and the J segment 11 bases; nucleotides outside the gene matches: 6. CDR3 length: 15 amino acids. The germline CDR1 and CDR2 sequences are SGHKS and YYEKEE (reference sequence). The CDR3 DNA sequence: TGTGCCAGCAGCTTGGGAGTGACAGGGGGAACACCCCTCCACTTT. Translating it yields CASSLGVTGGTPLHF.

This clonotype has at least ten counts. The gene calls are TRBV7-2 and TRBJ1-1; D might be TRBD1 (6 bases). The CDR3 sequence is 14 residues long. Germline V gene data show CDR1 as SGHTA and CDR2 as FQGNSA. The V gene lost 2 bases and the J gene lost 5 bases, with 12 bases spanning the gap. The CDR3 spells CASSLRGRRTEAFF. Here the CDR3 DNA reads TGTGCCAGCAGCTTAAGGGGGAGGAGAACTGAAGCTTTCTTT.

This clonotype occurred a few times. The rearrangement uses TRBV9 and TRBJ2-3; TRBD1 is a possible D gene (6 bases). CDR3 length equals 14 residues. CDR1 is SGDLS, CDR2 YYNGEE, per germline. The V end lost 4 bases, the J end lost 2 bases, and 11 bases lay between the germline ends. The CDR3 reads CASSSRDNTDTQYF. CDR3 DNA sequence: TGTGCCAGCAGCTCTCGGGACAACACAGATACGCAGTATTTT. The whole variable domain, filled in from reference TRBV9 and TRBJ2-3, reads DSGVTQTPKHLITATGQRVTLRCSPRSGDLSVYWYQQSLDQGLQFLIQYYNGEERAKGNILERFSAQQFPDLHSELNLSSLELGDSALYFCASSSRDNTDTQYFGPGTRLTVL.

The rearrangement joins TRBV20-1 to TRBJ1-1; possible D gene TRBD1, 5 bases. Trimming shortened V by 6 bases and J by 6 bases, and 17 bases separated the two germline ends. Germline V gene sequence: CDR1 DFQATT, CDR2 SNEGSKA (reference sequence). This CDR3 comprises 13 residues. The CDR3 here is CSANKSPGPEAFF. Written as DNA, the CDR3 is TGCAGTGCCAATAAGAGTCCAGGGCCTGAAGCTTTCTTT.

The rearrangement uses TRBV19 and TRBJ2-5; D is unresolved. CDR1 and CDR2 from the germline V gene are LNHDA and SQIVND (reference sequence). V lost 0 bases and J 1 base, leaving 12 bases between the germline ends. The CDR3 has 16 residues. The CDR3 protein is CASSIDRRASQETQYF. CDR3 DNA: TGTGCCAGTAGTATAGATCGGCGAGCGAGCCAAGAGACCCAGTACTTC. Looking up the rest from reference TRBV19 and TRBJ2-5 gives the full variable domain: DGGITQSPKYLFRKEGQNVTLSCEQNLNHDAMYWYRQDPGQGLRLIYYSQIVNDFQKGDIAEGYSVSREKKESFPLTVTSAQKNPTAFYLCASSIDRRASQETQYFGPGTRLLVL.

As regards this clonotype: With a much larger clone just one base away, this may be a read error. This rearrangement joins TRBV28 to TRBJ1-1; D call uncertain. CDR3 size: 12 residues. CDR1 MDHEN and CDR2 SYDVKM come from the germline V gene. CDR3 amino acids: CPTVPRNTEAFF. Written as DNA, the CDR3 is TGTCCCACAGTTCCCCGGAACACTGAAGCTTTCTTT. Full variable domain (missing parts from reference TRBV28 and TRBJ1-1): DVKVTQSSRYLVKRTGEKVFLECVQDMDHENMFWYRQDPGLGLRLIYFSYDVKMKEKGDIPEGYSVSREKKERFSLILESASTNQTSMYLCPTVPRNTEAFFGQGTRLTVV.

There are many counts of this clonotype. CDR3 in DNA: TGCAGCGCTGGGGGACAGGGGAACTTAGACGAGCAGTACTTC. Translating gives CSAGGQGNLDEQYF. The chain couples TRBV29-1 to TRBJ2-7; TRBD1 matches 10 bases. V gave up 7 bases and J gave up 5 bases; unmatched junction bases: 11. The CDR3 has 14 residues. Per germline, CDR1 SQVTM and CDR2 ANQGSEA.

V is TRBV12-3 or TRBV12-4 and J is TRBJ2-7, with TRBD2 matching 11 bases. The trim removed 2 bases at V and 5 bases at J, leaving 8 bases unmatched. This CDR3 has 16 residues. This CDR3 is CASSLMIAGGHHEQYF. The CDR3 DNA reads as TGTGCCAGCAGTTTAATGATAGCGGGAGGGCACCACGAGCAGTACTTC.

The table lists this clonotype with a few counts. This sequence joins TRBV3-1 and TRBJ2-1; TRBD1 agrees at 12 bases. CDR1 and CDR2 from the germline V gene are LGHDT and YNNKEL (reference sequence). Germline trimming cut 1 base from V and 4 bases from J; bases unmatched to any gene: 2. The CDR3 totals 16 residues. The CDR3 protein is CASSQVGQGAYNEQFF. CDR3 DNA sequence: TGTGCCAGCAGCCAAGTGGGACAGGGGGCTTACAATGAGCAGTTCTTC.

This clonotype was detected many times. The chain joins TRBV6-2 or TRBV6-3 to TRBJ2-7, with TRBD2 matching over 9 bases. CDR1 MNHEY and CDR2 SVGEGT come from the germline V gene. V was pared by 2 bases and J by 3 bases, with 11 bases of the junction left unmatched. The CDR3 spans 17 residues. CDR3 protein: CASSYRTSATNIYEQYF. Written as DNA, the CDR3 is TGTGCCAGCAGTTACCGGACTAGCGCAACGAACATCTACGAGCAGTACTTC.

In its sample, this clonotype was seen many times. The rearrangement uses TRBV12-3 or TRBV12-4 and TRBJ2-7, with D possibly being TRBD1 (6 bases). The CDR3 runs 13 residues. V gave up 5 bases and J gave up 4 bases, with 12 bases separating them. Here the CDR3 reads CASSTGIGYEQYF. DNA for the CDR3: TGTGCCAGCAGTACAGGGATAGGATACGAGCAGTACTTC.